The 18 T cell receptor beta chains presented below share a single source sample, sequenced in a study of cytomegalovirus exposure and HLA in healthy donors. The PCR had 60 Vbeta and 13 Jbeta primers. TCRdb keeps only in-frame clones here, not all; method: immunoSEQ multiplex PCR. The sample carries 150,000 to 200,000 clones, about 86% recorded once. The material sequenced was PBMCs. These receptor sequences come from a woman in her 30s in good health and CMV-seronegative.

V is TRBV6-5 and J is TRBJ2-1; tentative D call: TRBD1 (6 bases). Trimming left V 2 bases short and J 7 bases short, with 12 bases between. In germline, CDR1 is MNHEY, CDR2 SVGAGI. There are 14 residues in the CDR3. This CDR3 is CASSYRGRGNEQFF. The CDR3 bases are TGTGCCAGCAGTTACAGGGGCAGGGGAAATGAGCAGTTCTTC.

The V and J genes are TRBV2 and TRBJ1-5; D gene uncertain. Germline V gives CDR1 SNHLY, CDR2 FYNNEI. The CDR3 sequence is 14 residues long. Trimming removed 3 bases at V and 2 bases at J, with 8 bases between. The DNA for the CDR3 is TGTGCCAGCAGTGATCGAACGGGCAATCAGCCCCAGCATTTT. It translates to CASSDRTGNQPQHF.

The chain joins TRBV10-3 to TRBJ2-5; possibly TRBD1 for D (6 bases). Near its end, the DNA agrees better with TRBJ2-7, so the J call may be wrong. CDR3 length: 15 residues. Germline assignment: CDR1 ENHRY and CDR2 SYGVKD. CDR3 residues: CAISEPRTVRYEQYF. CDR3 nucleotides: TGTGCCATCAGTGAGCCCCGGACAGTCCGCTACGAGCAGTACTTC.

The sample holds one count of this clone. The CDR3 region is CASSQSRSAMNTEAFF. CDR3 sequence (DNA): TGCGCCAGCAGCCAAAGTAGGAGCGCAATGAACACTGAAGCTTTCTTT. The chain is built from TRBV4-1 and TRBJ1-1; D gene unclear. V was trimmed by 2 bases and J by 0 bases, leaving 13 bases between them. The CDR3 consists of 16 residues. Germline loops: CDR1 MGHRA, CDR2 YSYEKL.

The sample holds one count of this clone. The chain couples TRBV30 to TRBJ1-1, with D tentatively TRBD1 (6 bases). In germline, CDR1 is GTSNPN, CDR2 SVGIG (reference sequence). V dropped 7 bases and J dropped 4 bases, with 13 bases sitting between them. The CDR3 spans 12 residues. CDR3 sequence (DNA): TGTGCCTTACAGGGTCCGAGCACTGAAGCTTTCTTT. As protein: CALQGPSTEAFF.

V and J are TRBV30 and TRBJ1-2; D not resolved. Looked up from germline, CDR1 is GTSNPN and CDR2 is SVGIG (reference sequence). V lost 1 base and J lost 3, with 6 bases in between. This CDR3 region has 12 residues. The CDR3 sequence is CAWSAGDYGYTF. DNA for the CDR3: TGTGCCTGGAGTGCCGGGGACTATGGCTACACCTTC.

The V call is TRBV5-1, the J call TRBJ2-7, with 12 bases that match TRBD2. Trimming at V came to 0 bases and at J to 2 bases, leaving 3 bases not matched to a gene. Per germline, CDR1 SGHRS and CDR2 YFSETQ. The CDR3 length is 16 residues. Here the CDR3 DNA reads TGCGCCAGCAGCTTGGGACTAGCGGGAGAGACCTACGAGCAGTACTTC. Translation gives CASSLGLAGETYEQYF.

This CDR3 is CASSLFREFTDTQYF. CDR3 DNA sequence: TGTGCCAGCAGCTTATTCAGGGAATTCACAGATACGCAGTATTTT. The chain joins TRBV7-9 to TRBJ2-3; a weak D match, TRBD1 (5 bases). The germline V gene has CDR1 SEHNR and CDR2 FQNEAQ (reference sequence). CDR3 size: 15 residues. Trimming removed 2 bases at V and 2 bases at J, with 11 bases between. The full variable domain, rest sourced from reference TRBV7-9 and TRBJ2-3, is DTGVSQNPRHKITKRGQNVTFRCDPISEHNRLYWYRQTLGQGPEFLTYFQNEAQLEKSRLLSDRFSAERPKGSFSTLEIQRTEQGDSAMYLCASSLFREFTDTQYFGPGTRLTVL.

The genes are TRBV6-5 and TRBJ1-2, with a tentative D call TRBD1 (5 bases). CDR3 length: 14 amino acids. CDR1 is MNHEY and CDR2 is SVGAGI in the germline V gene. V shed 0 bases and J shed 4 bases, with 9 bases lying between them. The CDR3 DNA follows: TGTGCCAGCAGTTACTCTGACAGAACCTATGGCTACACCTTC. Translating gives CASSYSDRTYGYTF.

For the CDR3, the DNA is TGTGCCTGGGTCGGGGCGGGAGCGTCAAGGGAGACCCAGTACTTC. This translates into CAWVGAGASRETQYF. The V and J genes are TRBV30 and TRBJ2-5, with TRBD2 matching over 7 bases. Germline loops: CDR1 GTSNPN, CDR2 SVGIG (reference sequence). The CDR3 sequence is 15 residues long. V lost 5 bases to trimming and J lost 5 bases; unmatched junction nucleotides: 14.

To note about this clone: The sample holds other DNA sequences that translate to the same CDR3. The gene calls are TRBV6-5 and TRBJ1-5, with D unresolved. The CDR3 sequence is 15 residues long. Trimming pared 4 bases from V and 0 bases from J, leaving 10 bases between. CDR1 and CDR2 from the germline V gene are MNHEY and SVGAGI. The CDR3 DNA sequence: TGTGCCAGCAGTTTAACAGCTTATAGCAATCAGCCCCAGCATTTT. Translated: CASSLTAYSNQPQHF.

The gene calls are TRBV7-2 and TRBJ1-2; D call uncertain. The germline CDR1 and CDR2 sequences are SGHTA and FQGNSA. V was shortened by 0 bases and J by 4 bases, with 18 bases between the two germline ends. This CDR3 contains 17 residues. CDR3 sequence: CASSLASSGVGGYGYTF. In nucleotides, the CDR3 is TGTGCCAGCAGCTTAGCGTCGTCGGGAGTGGGTGGCTATGGCTACACCTTC.

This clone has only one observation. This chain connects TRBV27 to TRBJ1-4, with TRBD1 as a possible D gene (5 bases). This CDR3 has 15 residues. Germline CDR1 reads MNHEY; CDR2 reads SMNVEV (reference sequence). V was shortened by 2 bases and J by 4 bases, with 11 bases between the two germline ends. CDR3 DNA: TGTGCCAGCAGTTTAGACGGGGGGTATAATGAAAAACTGTTTTTT. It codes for CASSLDGGYNEKLFF.

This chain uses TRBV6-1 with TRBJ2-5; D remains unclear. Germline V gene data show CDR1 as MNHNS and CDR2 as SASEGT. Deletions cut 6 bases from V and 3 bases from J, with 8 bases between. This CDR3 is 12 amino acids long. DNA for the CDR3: TGTGCCAGCAGGGTATCGGAAGAGACCCAGTACTTC. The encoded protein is CASRVSEETQYF.

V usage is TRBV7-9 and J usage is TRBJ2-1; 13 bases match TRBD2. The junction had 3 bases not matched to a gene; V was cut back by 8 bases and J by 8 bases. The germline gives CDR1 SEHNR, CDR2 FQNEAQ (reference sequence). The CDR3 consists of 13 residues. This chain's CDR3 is CASGTSGMDEQFF. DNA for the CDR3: TGTGCCAGCGGGACTAGCGGGATGGATGAGCAGTTCTTC.

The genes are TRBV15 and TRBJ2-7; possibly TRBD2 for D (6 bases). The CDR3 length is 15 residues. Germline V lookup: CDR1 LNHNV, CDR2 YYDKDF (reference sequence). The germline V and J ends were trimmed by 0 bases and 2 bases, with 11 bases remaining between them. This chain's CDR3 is CATSREGGGTYEQYF. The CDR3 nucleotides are TGTGCCACCAGCAGAGAAGGTGGGGGGACCTACGAGCAGTACTTC.

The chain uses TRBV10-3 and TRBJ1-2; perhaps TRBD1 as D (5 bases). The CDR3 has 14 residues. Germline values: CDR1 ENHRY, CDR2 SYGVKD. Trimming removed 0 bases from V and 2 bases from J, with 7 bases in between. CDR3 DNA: TGTGCCATCAGTGAGTCGGAGGGGAACTATGGCTACACCTTC. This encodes CAISESEGNYGYTF.

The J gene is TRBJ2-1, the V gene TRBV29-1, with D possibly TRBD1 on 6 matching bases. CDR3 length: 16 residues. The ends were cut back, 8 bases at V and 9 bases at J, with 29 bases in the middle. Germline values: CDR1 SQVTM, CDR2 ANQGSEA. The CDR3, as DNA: TGCAGCATAACCCGGACAGTAGGCGCAGACATGGGTGAGCAGTTCTTC. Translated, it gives CSITRTVGADMGEQFF.